The present TCR beta chain was sequenced within a study of CD8 T cells in Susac syndrome. cDNA came from 0.5 to 1 ug RNA primed by random hexamers. immunoSEQ multiplex PCR amplified TCR beta CDR3 across 54 Vbeta, 13 Jbeta. MiXCR, run by TCRdb on the immunoSEQ multiplex PCR reads, gives a single entry per CDR3 protein. This table holds 120,000 to 150,000 distinct CDR3 sequences, approximately 96% found once. V lost 1 base, J lost 3 bases, and 8 bases lay in between. Germline V gene data show CDR1 as SGDLS and CDR2 as YYNGEE. The CDR3 is 14 residues long. FACS was used to enrich TEMRA cells, whereas the CD8+ and CD4+ T cells were obtained by negative isolation.

The sequence derives from a human donor with Susac syndrome. This rearrangement joins TRBV9 to TRBJ1-3; possible D gene TRBD1, 5 bases. Source material: CD4+ T cells from PBMCs. As DNA, the CDR3 is TGTGCCAGCAGCGTAACAGGAGGTGGAAACACCATATATTTT. This translates into CASSVTGGGNTIYF.